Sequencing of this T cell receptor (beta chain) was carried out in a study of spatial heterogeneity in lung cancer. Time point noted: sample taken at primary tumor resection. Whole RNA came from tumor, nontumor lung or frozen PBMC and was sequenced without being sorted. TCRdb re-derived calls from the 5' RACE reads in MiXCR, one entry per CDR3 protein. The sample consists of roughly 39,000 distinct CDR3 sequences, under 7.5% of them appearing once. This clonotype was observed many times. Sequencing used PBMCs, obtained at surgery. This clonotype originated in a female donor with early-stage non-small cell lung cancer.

The CDR3 here is CASSLRQGPQPQHF. DNA of the CDR3: TGTGCCAGCAGTCTTCGACAGGGCCCGCAGCCCCAGCATTTT. The chain employs TRBV12-3 or TRBV12-4 and TRBJ1-5; TRBD1 matches at 7 bases. CDR3 length: 14 residues. The ends lost 5 bases at V and 7 bases at J; junction bases unmatched: 8.